This T cell receptor (beta chain) was identified during a study of T-cell memory formation after mild COVID-19. Each CDR3 protein gets one entry after TCRdb re-called the 5' RACE reads with MiXCR. The repertoire holds 100,000 to 150,000 distinct CDR3 sequences, with roughly 15% as singletons. The junction had 9 bases not matched to a gene; V was cut back by 6 bases and J by 6 bases. CDR3 size: 14 residues. CDR1 MNHEY and CDR2 SMNVEV come from the germline V gene (reference sequence). The receptor comes from an adult woman who had mild COVID-19 (a few samples of this study predate the infection). Cell type and time point are not known. Sequenced material: PBMCs or a T cell subset sorted from them (not recorded which). This chain uses TRBV27 with TRBJ2-3, with 7 bases aligning to TRBD1. CDR3 sequence reads: CASRETGLVDTQYF. The DNA of the CDR3 is TGTGCCAGCAGAGAGACAGGGTTGGTGGATACGCAGTATTTT.